This entry features one T cell receptor beta chain sequence. The record originates from a study of blood T cell repertoires in COVID-19. At the level of the study: PBMCs, B-cell-depleted T cells, or T cells provided the cDNA or gDNA that made up the material.

In the authors' methods: Counts of nucleated cells, estimated from reference gene primer amplification, were obtained. This table comes from immunoSEQ multiplex PCR, and its TCRdb copy is limited to in-frame clones, with some not included. V, J and clone size were drawn from that table, and D and trimming were deduced from the DNA. This table holds some 370,000 clones, roughly 90% found once. There are 15 residues in the CDR3. Germline V gene sequence: CDR1 SEHNR, CDR2 FQNEAQ (reference sequence). V lost 2 bases and J lost 11, with 21 bases in between. The chain has TRBV7-9 and TRBJ1-1; perhaps TRBD1 as D (5 bases). This sequence originates from a man aged 35-49 years with acute or convalescent COVID-19. The specimen sequenced was peripheral blood. The CDR3 sequence: CASSLNLRGGDGAFF. CDR3 bases: TGTGCCAGCAGCTTAAATCTAAGGGGCGGGGACGGGGCTTTCTTT.